One sample yielded the 3 T cell receptor beta chains listed below, sequenced in a study of graft-versus-host responses after intestinal transplantation. Data came from immunoSEQ multiplex PCR; TCRdb stores just in-frame clones and leaves some out. The sample includes some 96,000 clones, around 90% of them seen just once. The sample was PBMCs, taken 450 to 460 days after intestinal transplant. Source of these receptors: a human patient who received an intestinal transplant, so some T cells may come from the graft donor.

V usage is TRBV7-9 and J usage is TRBJ1-1; no definite D call. The V gene's germline CDR1 is SEHNR and CDR2 FQNEAQ (reference sequence). Trimming took off 3 bases at V and 4 bases at J, with 6 bases between the two ends. This CDR3 has 12 amino acids. DNA of the CDR3: TGTGCCAGCAGCTTCCCCATCACTGAAGCTTTCTTT. Protein: CASSFPITEAFF. Drawing the rest from reference TRBV7-9 and TRBJ1-1, the complete variable domain is DTGVSQNPRHKITKRGQNVTFRCDPISEHNRLYWYRQTLGQGPEFLTYFQNEAQLEKSRLLSDRFSAERPKGSFSTLEIQRTEQGDSAMYLCASSFPITEAFFGQGTRLTVV.

This clone occurred once. This rearrangement joins TRBV7-3 to TRBJ1-3; D unclear. The CDR3 totals 17 residues. The germline V gene encodes CDR1 SGHTA and CDR2 FQGTGA. V lost 2 bases, J lost 0 bases, and 14 bases lay in between. In DNA, the CDR3 is TGTGCCAGCAGCTTACGAGGGCCAGTGGGCTCTGGAAACACCATATATTTT. Protein sequence: CASSLRGPVGSGNTIYF.

The chain has TRBV5-4 and TRBJ1-2, with TRBD1 matching 10 bases. With V trimmed by 4 bases and J by 5 bases, 11 bases remained unmatched. CDR1 SGHNT and CDR2 YYREEE come from the germline V gene (reference sequence). This CDR3 has 16 amino acids. Here the CDR3 reads CASSGGGQGGGYGYTF. CDR3 in DNA: TGTGCCAGCAGCGGGGGCGGACAGGGGGGAGGATATGGCTACACCTTC.